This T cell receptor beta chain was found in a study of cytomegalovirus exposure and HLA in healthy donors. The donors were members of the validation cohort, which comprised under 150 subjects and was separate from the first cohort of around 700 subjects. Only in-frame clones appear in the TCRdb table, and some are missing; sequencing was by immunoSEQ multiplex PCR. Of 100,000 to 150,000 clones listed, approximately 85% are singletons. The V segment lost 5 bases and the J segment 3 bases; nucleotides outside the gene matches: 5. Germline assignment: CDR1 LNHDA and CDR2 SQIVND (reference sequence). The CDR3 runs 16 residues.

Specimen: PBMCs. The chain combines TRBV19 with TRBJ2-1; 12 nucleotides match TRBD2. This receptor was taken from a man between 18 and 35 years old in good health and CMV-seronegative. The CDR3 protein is CASSVLAGGIYNEQFF. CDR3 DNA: TGTGCCAGTAGTGTACTAGCGGGAGGTATCTACAATGAGCAGTTCTTC.